The 12 T cell receptor beta chains presented below share a single source sample, sequenced in a study of blood T cell repertoires in COVID-19. Using immunoSEQ multiplex PCR, the repertoire was profiled, and TCRdb retains in-frame clones only, with some absent. The sample lists a few hundred thousand clones, around 87% occurring once. The sequenced sample consisted of peripheral blood. The receptors originated from a woman between 45 and 65 years old who had recovered from COVID-19.

The chain is built from TRBV9 and TRBJ1-4; D not resolved. The CDR3 runs to 13 residues. Trimming pared 3 bases from V and 7 bases from J, leaving 10 bases between. CDR1 and CDR2 from the germline V gene are SGDLS and YYNGEE. DNA for the CDR3: TGTGCCAGCAGCGGAGCGAGAAGTGAAAAACTGTTTTTT. This codes for CASSGARSEKLFF.

V and J are TRBV28 and TRBJ1-4; D ambiguous. Per the germline V gene, CDR1 is MDHEN and CDR2 is SYDVKM. V was trimmed by 6 bases and J by 4 bases, leaving 15 bases between them. This CDR3 spans 15 amino acids. CDR3 sequence: CASRSAGGNNEKLFF. The CDR3 DNA reads as TGTGCCAGCAGATCCGCCGGAGGGAATAATGAAAAACTGTTTTTT. The full variable domain, rest sourced from reference TRBV28 and TRBJ1-4, is DVKVTQSSRYLVKRTGEKVFLECVQDMDHENMFWYRQDPGLGLRLIYFSYDVKMKEKGDIPEGYSVSREKKERFSLILESASTNQTSMYLCASRSAGGNNEKLFFGSGTQLSVL.

This chain joins TRBV19 and TRBJ1-1; D not resolved. Trimming stripped 3 bases from V and 2 bases from J, with 10 bases between. This CDR3 is built from 14 residues. Germline V gene data show CDR1 as LNHDA and CDR2 as SQIVND (reference sequence). Written as DNA, the CDR3 is TGTGCCAGTAGTATGGCCTGGGCCAACACTGAAGCTTTCTTT. The encoded protein is CASSMAWANTEAFF.

The chain combines TRBV19 with TRBJ2-1, with TRBD2 identical over 8 bases. The CDR3 covers 15 residues. Germline-derived CDR1 and CDR2 are LNHDA and SQIVND (reference sequence). Trimming cost V 2 bases and J 4 bases; bases outside gene matches: 4. The CDR3 DNA is TGTGCCAGTAGTATAAGTAGCGGGGAGTACAATGAGCAGTTCTTC. It yields the protein CASSISSGEYNEQFF.

The chain has TRBV2 and TRBJ1-1; D unresolved. The CDR3 covers 14 residues. Germline V gene lookup returns CDR1 SNHLY and CDR2 FYNNEI. Trimming stripped 8 bases from V and 4 bases from J, with 17 bases between. The CDR3 spells CASLRFGLGTEAFF. The CDR3 DNA is TGTGCCAGCCTTAGGTTCGGACTTGGCACTGAAGCTTTCTTT.

The chain links TRBV10-3 to TRBJ2-5; weak D call: TRBD2 (5 bases). V was cut by 10 bases and J by 5 bases, with 11 bases left in between. In germline, CDR1 is ENHRY, CDR2 SYGVKD. The CDR3 loop spans 11 amino acids. The DNA for the CDR3 is TGTGCCACGGGGTTTGCGGAGACCCAGTACTTC. Translation: CATGFAETQYF.

V gene TRBV7-9 combines with J gene TRBJ2-2, with a possible D match to TRBD2 (5 bases). The CDR3 runs to 14 residues. V was shortened by 1 base and J by 5 bases, with 8 bases between the two germline ends. Germline CDR1 is SEHNR and CDR2 is FQNEAQ (reference sequence). The CDR3: CASSLDRGTGELFF. DNA for the CDR3: TGTGCCAGCAGCTTAGACCGAGGGACCGGGGAGCTGTTTTTT. Combining the CDR3 with reference TRBV7-9 and TRBJ2-2 gives the whole variable domain DTGVSQNPRHKITKRGQNVTFRCDPISEHNRLYWYRQTLGQGPEFLTYFQNEAQLEKSRLLSDRFSAERPKGSFSTLEIQRTEQGDSAMYLCASSLDRGTGELFFGEGSRLTVL.

The V gene is TRBV28, the J gene TRBJ2-1; D is possibly TRBD2 (5 bases). The V end lost 7 bases, the J end lost 9 bases, and 25 bases lay between the germline ends. The CDR3 sequence is 16 residues long. CDR1 MDHEN and CDR2 SYDVKM come from the germline V gene. Here the CDR3 reads CASTIMGSGTAVEQFF. As DNA, the CDR3 is TGTGCCAGCACCATTATGGGGTCGGGAACGGCCGTTGAGCAGTTCTTC.

The chain joins TRBV13 to TRBJ2-7, with D tentatively TRBD2 (6 bases). This CDR3 has 15 residues. Germline V CDR1 and CDR2: PRHDT, FYEKMQ (reference sequence). V dropped 3 bases and J dropped 5 bases, with 17 bases sitting between them. This chain's CDR3 is CASSFQEGQTDEQYF. CDR3 DNA sequence: TGTGCCAGCAGCTTTCAGGAGGGGCAAACCGACGAGCAGTACTTC.

The rearrangement links TRBV7-9 to TRBJ2-7; possible D gene TRBD1, 5 bases. V lost 1 base and J lost 3, with 16 bases in between. Germline loops: CDR1 SEHNR, CDR2 FQNEAQ (reference sequence). The CDR3 extends over 16 amino acids. The CDR3 here is CASSLDPDRTDYEQYF. The CDR3 DNA is TGTGCCAGCAGCTTAGACCCAGACAGAACCGACTACGAGCAGTACTTC.

This clone was found once. The V and J genes are TRBV5-1 and TRBJ2-5; weak D call: TRBD1 (6 bases). CDR1 SGHRS and CDR2 YFSETQ come from the germline V gene. The CDR3 is 14 amino acids. The V end was cut by 2 bases, the J end by 2 bases, with 10 bases between. CDR3 nucleotide sequence: TGCGCCAGCAGCTTTCCAGACAGGCAAGAGACCCAGTACTTC. Translation: CASSFPDRQETQYF.

The count of this clone is one. The chain joins TRBV5-1 to TRBJ2-5; 9 nucleotides match TRBD1. This CDR3 has 14 residues. J gave up 4 bases and V 4 bases, and 5 bases lay outside the gene matches. The germline V gene encodes CDR1 SGHRS and CDR2 YFSETQ. CDR3 sequence (DNA): TGCGCCAGCAGCAAACAGGGGGCGCGAGAGACCCAGTACTTC. The encoded protein is CASSKQGARETQYF.